This T cell receptor (beta chain) was identified during a study of cytomegalovirus exposure and HLA in healthy donors. Study-wide context: The approximately 710 first-cohort repertoires and the 95 to 150 validation repertoires shared the same platform, a later analysis reported. General study results and limits: In vitro experiments confirmed that three CMV-associated chains were specific for CMV antigens.

Details on this clone: No antigen is known for it.

Method: immunoSEQ multiplex PCR; TCRdb's copy keeps in-frame clones and lacks some. This repertoire shows 200,000 to 300,000 clones, roughly 91% found once; its top ten account for around 3.3%. The sample consisted of PBMCs. This TCR was recovered from a woman under 40 in good health and CMV-seronegative.

CDR3 DNA: TGTGCCAGCAGCTTAGCAGGGGAGGGCAAAAACATTCAGTACTTC. Encoded protein: CASSLAGEGKNIQYF. This chain joins TRBV7-9 and TRBJ2-4; the match to TRBD2 covers 7 bases. Trimming removed 0 bases from V and 3 bases from J; junction bases left unmatched: 2. CDR3 length: 15 residues. The germline V gene has CDR1 SEHNR and CDR2 FQNEAQ (reference sequence).